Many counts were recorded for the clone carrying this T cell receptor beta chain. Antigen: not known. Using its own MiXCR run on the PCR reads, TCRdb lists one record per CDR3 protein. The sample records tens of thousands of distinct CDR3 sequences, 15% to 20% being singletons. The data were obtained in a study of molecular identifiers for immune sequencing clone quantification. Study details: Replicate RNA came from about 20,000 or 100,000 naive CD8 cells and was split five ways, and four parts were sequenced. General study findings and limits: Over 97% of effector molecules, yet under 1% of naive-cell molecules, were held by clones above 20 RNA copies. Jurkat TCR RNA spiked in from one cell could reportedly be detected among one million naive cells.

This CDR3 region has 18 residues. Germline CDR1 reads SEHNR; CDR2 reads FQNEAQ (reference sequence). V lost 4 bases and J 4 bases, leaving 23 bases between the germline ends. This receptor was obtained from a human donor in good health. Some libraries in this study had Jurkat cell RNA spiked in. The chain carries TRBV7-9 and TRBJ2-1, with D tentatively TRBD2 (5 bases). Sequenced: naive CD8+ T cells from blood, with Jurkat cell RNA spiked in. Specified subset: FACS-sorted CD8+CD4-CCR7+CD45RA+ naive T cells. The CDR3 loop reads CASSSSLGFSVDYNEQFF. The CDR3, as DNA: TGTGCCAGCAGCTCCTCTCTCGGGTTTAGCGTAGATTACAATGAGCAGTTCTTC.